What follows is one TCR beta chain and its context. Its antigen is currently unknown. This sample stems from a study of siplizumab effects on memory and regulatory T cells. Overall study results and limits: Apparently key alloresponse contributors, naive T cells also seemed more diverse than memory cells. Siplizumab significantly brought down the alloreactive sequences that trace back to unstimulated CD4+ memory cells. Proof of suppressive function in proliferating Tregs from siplizumab cultures was not established.

Clones were read by immunoSEQ multiplex PCR, and TCRdb kept only the in-frame ones, dropping some. The profile shows about 97,000 clones, 80% to 95% of them singletons. CDR3 size: 16 residues. The V segment lost 3 bases and the J segment 3 bases; nucleotides outside the gene matches: 6. Germline CDR1 SGHAT, CDR2 FQNNGV. Material for sequencing was non-Treg CD4+ T cells sorted from blood. The chain employs TRBV11-2 and TRBJ2-1; 9 nucleotides agree with TRBD2. The clonotype was recovered from a human donor in good health. The CDR3 here is CASSLVAREGYNEQFF. The DNA for the CDR3 is TGTGCCAGCAGCTTGGTAGCGCGGGAGGGCTACAATGAGCAGTTCTTC.